The 9 T cell receptor beta chains presented below share a single source sample, sequenced in a study of post-analysis software for immune sequencing data. No antigen has been assigned to these receptors. Findings and limits, study-wide: About five TRBV segments occurring more often in patients than controls included TRBV5-6, TRBV5-1 and TRBV20-1.

Built from TCR beta cDNA, the libraries had unique molecular identifiers in them. TCRdb fed the PCR reads into MiXCR, producing one record per CDR3 protein. Here the sample spans some 190,000 distinct CDR3 sequences, over 25% being singletons. The sample comprised blood. These receptors all come from a girl aged 2-17 years with multiple sclerosis.

This clonotype was recorded a few times. This sequence joins TRBV4-1 and TRBJ2-5; TRBD1 matches 11 bases. The closer fit of TRBJ2-7 to the DNA end suggests the J call may be wrong. The CDR3 consists of 16 residues. Germline lookup yields CDR1 MGHRA and CDR2 YSYEKL. The CDR3 coding sequence is TGCGCCAGCAGCCAAGAAGGGGACAGGGGGGCCTACGAGCAGTACTTC. It codes for CASSQEGDRGAYEQYF.

V usage is TRBV12-3 or TRBV12-4 and J usage is TRBJ1-2; 8 bases are shared with TRBD1. This CDR3 is built from 14 residues. V lost 1 base, J lost 6 bases, and 4 bases stayed unmatched. The CDR3 reads CASSLGLTGDGYTF. For the CDR3, the DNA is TGTGCCAGCAGTTTAGGACTGACAGGGGATGGCTACACCTTC.

The V gene is TRBV29-1, the J gene TRBJ2-7; unclear D gene. V was clipped by 4 bases and J by 7 bases, with 14 bases between them. Germline V CDR1 and CDR2: SQVTM, ANQGSEA. The CDR3 has 12 residues. The CDR3 sequence is CSVVEVIDEQYF. CDR3 coding DNA: TGCAGCGTTGTCGAGGTGATCGATGAGCAGTACTTC.

This clonotype occurred many times. V and J are TRBV20-1 and TRBJ2-4, with D perhaps TRBD1 or TRBD2 (5 bases each). The CDR3 is made up of 13 amino acids. CDR1 is DFQATT and CDR2 is SNEGSKA in the germline V gene (reference sequence). V was cut by 1 base and J by 5 bases, with 9 bases left in between. CDR3 DNA sequence: TGCAGTGCTAGAGGGGACGGACAAAACATTCAGTACTTC. Translated: CSARGDGQNIQYF.

This clonotype was seen at least ten times. The genes are TRBV9 and TRBJ2-6, with TRBD1 matching 9 bases. J gave up 1 base and V 4 bases, and 12 bases lay outside the gene matches. Germline loops: CDR1 SGDLS, CDR2 YYNGEE. This CDR3 has 19 amino acids. The CDR3 DNA follows: TGTGCCAGCAGCTTTCTCCCGGGACAGGGTTTATCTGGGGCCAACGTCCTGACTTTC. Protein product: CASSFLPGQGLSGANVLTF.

This clonotype was seen more than once but under ten times. The chain carries TRBV20-1 and TRBJ2-1, with TRBD2 matching over 8 bases. The CDR3 runs 14 residues. Germline trimming cut 6 bases from V and 3 bases from J; bases unmatched to any gene: 7. The germline gives CDR1 DFQATT, CDR2 SNEGSKA (reference sequence). CDR3 coding DNA: TGCAGTGCCGCAAGCGGGAGCCTCTACAATGAGCAGTTCTTC. Residues: CSAASGSLYNEQFF.

About this clonotype itself: At one boundary the junction diverges from the germline segment, which might be a read error. The chain employs TRBV5-4 and TRBJ1-1; possibly TRBD1 for D (5 bases). The CDR3 length is 16 residues. CDR1 and CDR2 from the germline V gene are SGHNT and YYREEE (reference sequence). The CDR3 loop reads CLGSSGRARSDTEAFF. CDR3 DNA sequence: TGCCTCGGAAGCTCGGGCAGGGCCCGTTCGGACACTGAAGCTTTCTTT.

DNA of the CDR3: TGTGCCAGCAGGTTCCCGGGACAGGGGGATGGCTACACCTTC. Its protein is CASRFPGQGDGYTF. The J gene is TRBJ1-2, the V gene TRBV2; 11 bases are a match to TRBD1. With V trimmed by 6 bases and J by 6 bases, 6 bases remained unmatched. Germline CDR1 reads SNHLY; CDR2 reads FYNNEI. CDR3 length equals 14 residues. Full variable domain (outside the CDR3, taken from reference TRBV2 and TRBJ1-2): EPEVTQTPSHQVTQMGQEVILRCVPISNHLYFYWYRQILGQKVEFLVSFYNNEISEKSEIFDDQFSVERPDGSNFTLKIRSTKLEDSAMYFCASRFPGQGDGYTFGSGTRLTVV.

As to this clonotype: This sequence may be a read error, since a much larger clone differs from it by one base. V is TRBV28 and J is TRBJ1-2, with D possibly matching TRBD1 (5 bases). CDR3 length: 13 amino acids. Germline CDR1 reads MDHEN; CDR2 reads SYDVKM. V lost 4 bases and J 7 bases, leaving 13 bases between the germline ends. Here the CDR3 DNA reads TGTGCCAGCAGTTCCGTCTGGGGGACTGGCTACACCTTC. This translates into CASSSVWGTGYTF.